The source of this T cell receptor beta chain is a study of post-analysis software for immune sequencing data. Study results and caveats: Samples from a shared batch, those prepared together, strongly co-clustered by F measure. Controls' normalized Chao1 diversity significantly exceeded that of multiple sclerosis patients. Patients used about 5 TRBV segments, including TRBV5-6, TRBV5-1 and TRBV20-1, more often than controls.

A few counts support this clonotype. The antigen is unknown. Built from TCR beta cDNA, the libraries had unique molecular identifiers in them. TCRdb recomputed calls from the PCR reads with MiXCR, one row per CDR3 protein. This sample has roughly 600,000 distinct CDR3 sequences, with around 47% found just once. CDR1 is MGHRA and CDR2 is YSYEKL in the germline V gene. The CDR3 consists of 13 residues. Trimming left V 8 bases short and J 0 bases short, with 11 bases between. The receptor's source is a girl aged 5-17 years with multiple sclerosis. Input material: blood. The rearrangement links TRBV4-1 to TRBJ2-7; the D is unclear. This chain's CDR3 is CASGYANSYEQYF. Here the CDR3 DNA reads TGCGCCAGCGGCTATGCTAACTCCTACGAGCAGTACTTC.